This T cell receptor (beta chain) was captured in a study of CD8+ T cells in alopecia areata. Stated treatment: oral pan-JAK inhibitor, 5-10 mg twice daily. The investigators collected lesional scalp punch biopsies and peripheral blood from alopecia areata patients. Sorted out of PBMCs were CD4+ T cells and CD8+ T cells. RNA was extracted and reverse transcribed into cDNA as the sequencing template. The assay was immunoSEQ multiplex PCR, and TCRdb's table has in-frame clones only and misses some. The sample lists approximately 150,000 clones; roughly 63% were seen once. CDR1 and CDR2 (germline): SEHNR, FQNEAQ (reference sequence). With 4 bases removed from V and 4 bases from J, the gap between germline ends came to 17 bases. This CDR3 is built from 16 residues.

The material sequenced was CD4+ T cells sorted from blood, taken at approximately week 55, from a patient treated with tofacitinib. This sequence originates from a human donor with alopecia areata. J is TRBJ1-3 and V is TRBV7-9; maybe TRBD1 (6 bases). The CDR3 DNA reads TGTGCCAGCAGCTCCCGCACAGGGAAGGCAGGAAACACCATATATTTT. Protein product: CASSSRTGKAGNTIYF.